This T cell receptor (beta chain) was recorded in a study of blood T cells in healthy people across ages. Germline V CDR1 and CDR2: LGHNT, FRNRAP. There are 13 residues in the CDR3. Comments on this clonotype: At one of its ends the junction is not consistent with the germline gene, which may arise from a read error.

A second PCR of 7 to 11 cycles used a sample-barcoded 5' primer and a J-beta primer mix. TCRdb re-derived calls from the 5' RACE reads in MiXCR, one entry per CDR3 protein. The sample holds roughly 500,000 distinct CDR3 sequences, approximately 25% seen once. This receptor was taken from a woman between 65 and 79 years old in good health. V is TRBV12-5 and J is TRBJ2-5; D is possibly TRBD2 (5 bases). The J call may not be correct, given that the DNA end is closer to TRBJ2-1. Sequenced sample: blood. CDR3 protein: CASGLVIRDDQFF. DNA for the CDR3: TGTGCTAGTGGTTTGGTAATACGGGATGACCAGTTCTTC.